This T cell receptor beta chain was identified in a study of OX40 agonist ivuxolimab in advanced cancers. On the study more broadly: Hepatocellular carcinoma, melanoma, renal cell or head and neck cancer was diagnosed in the dose-escalation patients. Whole-study findings and limits: The expanded peripheral T cells' antigen specificity was not determined.

Trimming pared 3 bases from V and 9 bases from J, leaving 14 bases between. The CDR3 loop spans 13 amino acids. The V gene's germline CDR1 is MDHEN and CDR2 SYDVKM. Here immunoSEQ multiplex PCR was the method, and the copy in TCRdb shows in-frame clones only, minus some. The profile shows tens of thousands of clones, 80% to 90% of them singletons. Patients were excluded for autoimmune disease history or systemic immunosuppression. As to this clone: Its specificity is unknown.

The starting material was CD4+ or CD8+ T cells sorted from blood, obtained in a trial of the OX40 agonist ivuxolimab. The chain has TRBV28 and TRBJ1-2; perhaps TRBD1 as D (5 bases). The TCR sequence derives from an adult with an advanced solid tumor such as melanoma, head and neck, liver or kidney cancer. DNA for the CDR3: TGTGCCAGCAGTTTGACAGTCCCTCCGAGCTACACCTTC. Its translation is CASSLTVPPSYTF.